The clone carrying this TCR beta chain was seen once. This record belongs to a study of blood T cells in healthy people across ages. Peripheral blood from each donor was collected in a volume of approximately 9.2 milliliters. Next came a second PCR, run for about 7 to 12 cycles, which used a sample-barcoded 5' primer along with a J-beta primer mix. A single record per CDR3 protein comes from TCRdb applying MiXCR to the 5' RACE reads. The table shows 1.5 million to 2 million distinct CDR3 sequences, with around half occurring only once. Sequencing input: blood. The sequence came from a woman aged 40 to 49 in good health.

The CDR3, as DNA: TGCGCCAGCAGCTTGGGGAGGACTAGCGGGGGGACTGAGCAGTTCTTC. This encodes CASSLGRTSGGTEQFF. The chain recombines TRBV5-1 with TRBJ2-1; 14 nucleotides agree with TRBD2. Germline CDR1 reads SGHRS; CDR2 reads YFSETQ. The V segment lost 0 bases and the J segment 9 bases; nucleotides outside the gene matches: 5. The CDR3 length is 16 residues. The whole variable domain, filled in from reference TRBV5-1 and TRBJ2-1, reads KAGVTQTPRYLIKTRGQQVTLSCSPISGHRSVSWYQQTPGQGLQFLFEYFSETQRNKGNFPGRFSGRQFSNSRSEMNVSTLELGDSALYLCASSLGRTSGGTEQFFGPGTRLTVL.